The 22 T cell receptor beta chains in this list originate from one sample, sequenced in a study of CD8+ T cells in alopecia areata. TCR sequencing used cDNA made by reverse transcription of extracted RNA. The table came from immunoSEQ multiplex PCR; TCRdb's copy has only in-frame clones and leaves some out. The sample yields 150,000 to 200,000 clones, less than 65% seen once. As to treatment: oral pan-JAK inhibitor, 5-10 mg twice daily. The sequencing here drew on CD4+ T cells sorted from blood, taken at week 24, from a patient treated with tofacitinib. The receptor source for this set is a human donor with alopecia areata.

The chain couples TRBV11-2 to TRBJ2-1; tentative D call: TRBD2 (7 bases). The CDR3 consists of 16 residues. The V gene lost 4 bases and the J gene lost 9 bases, with 22 bases spanning the gap. The germline V gene encodes CDR1 SGHAT and CDR2 FQNNGV. The CDR3 here is CASSSSGSQADSEQFF. The CDR3, as DNA: TGTGCCAGCAGCTCTAGCGGCTCCCAGGCGGACAGTGAGCAGTTCTTC. The variable domain in full, with the rest retrieved from reference TRBV11-2 and TRBJ2-1, is EAGVAQSPRYKIIEKRQSVAFWCNPISGHATLYWYQQILGQGPKLLIQFQNNGVVDDSQLPKDRFSAERLKGVDSTLKIQPAKLEDSAVYLCASSSSGSQADSEQFFGPGTRLTVL.

About this clone: This specimen includes other DNA sequences encoding the same CDR3. The chain combines TRBV29-1 with TRBJ1-1; no firm D call. This CDR3 contains 13 residues. The V gene's germline CDR1 is SQVTM and CDR2 ANQGSEA. Deletions cut 2 bases from V and 1 base from J, with 8 bases between. This CDR3 reads CSVERRQNTEAFF. CDR3 DNA: TGCAGCGTTGAACGGAGACAGAACACTGAAGCTTTCTTT.

The V gene is TRBV29-1, the J gene TRBJ2-1, with 14 bases matching TRBD2. This CDR3 is built from 16 residues. The germline gives CDR1 SQVTM, CDR2 ANQGSEA. The trim removed 3 bases at V and 0 bases at J, leaving 1 base unmatched. CDR3 protein: CSVDGTSGSSYNEQFF. The CDR3 DNA follows: TGCAGCGTTGATGGGACTAGCGGGAGCTCCTACAATGAGCAGTTCTTC.

The chain couples TRBV5-1 to TRBJ2-1, with 11 bases lining up with TRBD2. J lost 4 bases, V lost 4 bases, and 4 bases had no gene match. The CDR3 is made up of 15 amino acids. CDR1 and CDR2 (germline): SGHRS, YFSETQ. The DNA of the CDR3 is TGCGCCAGCAGCACGGGACTAGCGGCTTACAATGAGCAGTTCTTC. The encoded protein is CASSTGLAAYNEQFF.

The CDR3 reads CSLRLGSEQYF. The CDR3 nucleotides read TGCAGCCTTCGATTGGGGAGCGAGCAGTACTTC. The chain uses TRBV29-1 and TRBJ2-7, with TRBD2 as a possible D gene (5 bases). V was cut by 8 bases and J by 6 bases, with 14 bases left in between. The CDR3 consists of 11 residues. CDR1 and CDR2 (germline): SQVTM, ANQGSEA.

The chain uses TRBV30 and TRBJ1-1; 7 bases align to TRBD1. Germline lookup yields CDR1 GTSNPN and CDR2 SVGIG (reference sequence). The CDR3 sequence is 12 residues long. V was clipped by 4 bases and J by 6 bases; unmatched bases: 5. CDR3 in amino acids: CAWTTGVSEAFF. As DNA, the CDR3 is TGTGCCTGGACAACAGGGGTCTCTGAAGCTTTCTTT.

The rearrangement links TRBV4-3 to TRBJ1-6; 9 bases are a match to TRBD1. The CDR3 is 15 amino acids. CDR1 and CDR2 from the germline V gene are LGHNA and YSLEER. V shed 1 base and J 9 bases; nucleotides not matched to a gene: 4. CDR3 coding DNA: TGCGCCAGCAGCCAAGGGTGGGACAGGGTTTCACCCCTCCACTTT. It codes for CASSQGWDRVSPLHF.

The chain recombines TRBV4-3 with TRBJ2-6; unclear D gene. Trimming stripped 1 base from V and 2 bases from J, with 3 bases between. This CDR3 region has 14 residues. Per the germline V gene, CDR1 is LGHNA and CDR2 is YSLEER. CDR3 coding DNA: TGCGCCAGCAGCCAAGGTCCTGGGGCCAACGTCCTGACTTTC. Its translation is CASSQGPGANVLTF.

This clone was counted only a few times. The chain carries TRBV5-1 and TRBJ1-5; D remains unclear. The CDR3 is made up of 15 amino acids. V shed 0 bases and J shed 0 bases, with 7 bases lying between them. CDR1 is SGHRS and CDR2 is YFSETQ in the germline V gene. DNA for the CDR3: TGCGCCAGCAGCTTGGGGGAACATAGCAATCAGCCCCAGCATTTT. It codes for CASSLGEHSNQPQHF.

V gene TRBV6-5 combines with J gene TRBJ2-5; D uncertain. V was cut by 8 bases and J by 2 bases, with 12 bases left in between. Germline lookup yields CDR1 MNHEY and CDR2 SVGAGI. This CDR3 spans 13 amino acids. In nucleotides, the CDR3 is TGTGCCAGCTACACGTGGGGTCAAGAGACCCAGTACTTC. Translation gives CASYTWGQETQYF.

This sequence joins TRBV29-1 and TRBJ2-2; D is perhaps TRBD1 or TRBD2 (5 bases each). Trimming stripped 6 bases from V and 3 bases from J, with 14 bases between. The length of the CDR3 is 14 residues. Germline CDR1 SQVTM, CDR2 ANQGSEA. Written as DNA, the CDR3 is TGCAGCGTCGGACAACTGAGGGACACCGGGGAGCTGTTTTTT. This translates into CSVGQLRDTGELFF.

This clone was counted between two and nine times. The chain employs TRBV29-1 and TRBJ2-5; D is ambiguous. The length of the CDR3 is 12 residues. Germline V gene sequence: CDR1 SQVTM, CDR2 ANQGSEA. V was clipped by 7 bases and J by 2 bases, with 11 bases between them. The CDR3 sequence is CSGTKSQETQYF. The CDR3 DNA follows: TGCAGCGGAACGAAGAGTCAAGAGACCCAGTACTTC.

V is TRBV29-1 and J is TRBJ2-5; no clear D. Germline CDR1 reads SQVTM; CDR2 reads ANQGSEA. The CDR3 contains 11 residues. The V gene lost 3 bases and the J gene lost 4 bases, with 6 bases spanning the gap. CDR3 protein: CSVEVVETQYF. The CDR3 bases are TGCAGCGTTGAGGTGGTAGAGACCCAGTACTTC. Full variable domain (rest looked up from reference TRBV29-1 and TRBJ2-5): SAVISQKPSRDICQRGTSLTIQCQVDSQVTMMFWYRQQPGQSLTLIATANQGSEATYESGFVIDKFPISRPNLTFSTLTVSNMSPEDSSIYLCSVEVVETQYFGPGTRLLVL.

CDR3 bases: TGCAGCACAGGACAGGGCCAGGGCACTGAAGCTTTCTTT. Amino acids: CSTGQGQGTEAFF. The chain uses TRBV29-1 and TRBJ1-1; 8 bases agree with TRBD1. The CDR3 consists of 13 residues. Germline CDR1 is SQVTM and CDR2 is ANQGSEA. Trimming took 8 bases from V and 4 from J; bases not matched to a gene: 9.

A word on this clone: Other nucleotide sequences from this sample produce the same CDR3. The chain couples TRBV29-1 to TRBJ2-3, with TRBD1 matching over 9 bases. Germline loops: CDR1 SQVTM, CDR2 ANQGSEA. The CDR3 runs to 12 residues. J lost 3 bases, V lost 6 bases, and 1 base had no gene match. This CDR3 reads CSVDRGTDTQYF. The DNA of the CDR3 is TGCAGCGTGGACAGGGGAACAGATACGCAGTATTTT.

This clone came up a few times. The DNA of the CDR3 is TGTGCCAGCGGGGGGGACACAGATACGCAGTATTTT. This encodes CASGGDTDTQYF. The chain joins TRBV10-3 to TRBJ2-3, with TRBD2 identical over 9 bases. Germline trimming cut 10 bases from V and 2 bases from J; bases unmatched to any gene: 1. Per germline, CDR1 ENHRY and CDR2 SYGVKD. The CDR3 extends over 12 amino acids.

This sequence joins TRBV9 and TRBJ1-5; weak D call: TRBD1 (5 bases). CDR3 size: 14 residues. Looked up from germline, CDR1 is SGDLS and CDR2 is YYNGEE. V was clipped by 0 bases and J by 7 bases, with 11 bases between them. DNA for the CDR3: TGTGCCAGCAGCGTAGAGGGGCAGGGACAGCCCCAGCATTTT. As protein: CASSVEGQGQPQHF.

The V gene is TRBV5-1, the J gene TRBJ2-5; a weak D match, TRBD1 (6 bases). The germline CDR1 and CDR2 sequences are SGHRS and YFSETQ. With 0 bases removed from V and 1 base from J, the gap between germline ends came to 16 bases. This CDR3 contains 17 residues. CDR3 region: CASSLEGGRGSQETQYF. The CDR3 coding sequence is TGCGCCAGCAGCTTGGAAGGTGGCAGGGGCTCCCAAGAGACCCAGTACTTC.

This clone was seen a handful of times. This rearrangement joins TRBV7-2 to TRBJ2-7, with D perhaps assigned TRBD1 or TRBD2 (5 bases each). With 5 bases removed from V and 4 bases from J, the gap between germline ends came to 12 bases. The germline gives CDR1 SGHTA, CDR2 FQGNSA. The CDR3 length is 13 residues. Here the CDR3 reads CASSPGPQYEQYF. The CDR3 nucleotides read TGTGCCAGCAGCCCGGGACCCCAATACGAGCAGTACTTC.

On this clone: At the DNA level, this CDR3 is encoded by other sequences in the same sample as well. This chain links TRBV9 with TRBJ1-1; D ambiguous. The V gene's germline CDR1 is SGDLS and CDR2 YYNGEE. V lost 0 bases, J lost 0 bases, and 3 bases lay in between. CDR3 length equals 13 residues. CDR3 DNA: TGTGCCAGCAGCGTAGGTATGAACACTGAAGCTTTCTTT. As protein: CASSVGMNTEAFF.

This clone turned up a few times. Other DNA sequences in this specimen translate into the identical CDR3. The chain is built from TRBV29-1 and TRBJ1-1; D is uncertain. The CDR3 is made up of 12 amino acids. From germline, CDR1 is SQVTM and CDR2 ANQGSEA. With 4 bases removed from V and 5 bases from J, the gap between germline ends came to 11 bases. CDR3 amino acids: CSVAPGGTEAFF. CDR3 in DNA: TGCAGCGTTGCTCCGGGAGGGACTGAAGCTTTCTTT.

This clone has a handful of counts. The rearrangement links TRBV4-1 to TRBJ2-3, with 7 bases fitting TRBD1. J lost 4 bases, V lost 2 bases, and 3 bases had no gene match. Germline CDR1 MGHRA, CDR2 YSYEKL. The CDR3 contains 14 residues. The CDR3 here is CASSQLQGPDTQYF. The DNA of the CDR3 is TGCGCCAGCAGCCAATTACAGGGGCCAGATACGCAGTATTTT.